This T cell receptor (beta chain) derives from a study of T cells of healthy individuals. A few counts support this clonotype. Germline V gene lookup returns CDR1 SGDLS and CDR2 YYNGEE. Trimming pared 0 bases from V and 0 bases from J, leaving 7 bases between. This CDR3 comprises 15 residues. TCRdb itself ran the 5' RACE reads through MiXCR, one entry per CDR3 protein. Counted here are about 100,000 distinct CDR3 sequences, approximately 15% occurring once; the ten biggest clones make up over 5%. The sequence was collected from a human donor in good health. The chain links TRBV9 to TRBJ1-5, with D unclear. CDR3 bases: TGTGCCAGCAGCGTAGGGGGTTATAGCAATCAGCCCCAGCATTTT. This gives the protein CASSVGGYSNQPQHF.